This T cell receptor beta chain emerged from a study of naive and memory T cell subsets. Germline CDR1 and CDR2: MGHRA and YSYEKL. The length of the CDR3 is 17 residues. The ends lost 4 bases at V and 6 bases at J; junction bases unmatched: 13. Both TRBC1 and TRBC2 were covered by a beta constant-region primer of two equimolar oligonucleotides. The ligated cDNA underwent four PCR rounds using SP2 and nested alpha and beta constant-region primers. Each CDR3 protein is one row after TCRdb ran MiXCR on the UMI-ligation and nested PCR reads. The table lists 130,000 to 150,000 distinct CDR3 sequences, about 15% of them singletons. To note about this clonotype: Its antigen is still unknown.

Study outcomes and limitations: Diversity fell and Gini index rose from naive through CM, EM, EMRA.

Overnight CMV lysate stimulation of fresh PBMCs defined donor CMV status by CD4+ IFNgamma. This receptor was taken from a human donor in good health. Sequencing input: naive CD4+ T cells from blood. The V call is TRBV4-1, the J call TRBJ1-1; 11 bases are a match to TRBD1. The CDR3 DNA reads TGCGCCAGCAGCCGCCTCGGACAGGGGGCGGGTTTCGCTGAAGCTTTCTTT. Encoded protein: CASSRLGQGAGFAEAFF.